A single sample is the source of the 20 T cell receptor beta chains below, sequenced in a study of OX40 agonist ivuxolimab in advanced cancers. The assay was immunoSEQ multiplex PCR, and TCRdb's table has in-frame clones only and misses some. The sample lists 42,000 or so clones; 75% to 90% were seen once. The input for sequencing was CD4+ or CD8+ T cells sorted from blood, taken in a trial of the OX40 agonist ivuxolimab. Receptors originate from an adult with an advanced solid tumor such as melanoma, head and neck, liver or kidney cancer.

J is TRBJ2-1 and V is TRBV7-2, with 8 bases identical to TRBD1. CDR1 SGHTA and CDR2 FQGNSA come from the germline V gene. The CDR3 is 14 amino acids. V lost 3 bases to trimming and J lost 7 bases; unmatched junction nucleotides: 5. DNA for the CDR3: TGTGCCAGCAGCTTGGACAGGGCGCGGAATGAGCAGTTCTTC. As protein: CASSLDRARNEQFF.

The chain couples TRBV18 to TRBJ1-3; unclear D gene. Trimming stripped 2 bases from V and 2 bases from J, with 13 bases between. Germline CDR1 is KGHSH and CDR2 is LQKENI. This CDR3 is 16 amino acids long. In DNA, the CDR3 is TGTGCCAGCTCACCAACGTTCCAGCGTGCTGGAAACACCATATATTTT. Residues: CASSPTFQRAGNTIYF.

This chain links TRBV4-1 with TRBJ2-2; the match to TRBD2 covers 9 bases. Germline loops: CDR1 MGHRA, CDR2 YSYEKL. Losses at the gene ends were 0 bases for V and 6 bases for J; bases not matched to a gene: 8. The CDR3 is made up of 17 amino acids. Here the CDR3 reads CASSQDLSGRPAGELFF. CDR3 DNA sequence: TGCGCCAGCAGCCAAGATTTGAGCGGGAGGCCCGCCGGGGAGCTGTTTTTT.

The chain joins TRBV2 to TRBJ2-3; tentatively, D is TRBD1 or TRBD2 (5 bases each). CDR1 is SNHLY, CDR2 FYNNEI, per germline. The V end was cut by 6 bases, the J end by 1 base, with 11 bases between. This CDR3 is 14 amino acids long. The CDR3 nucleotides read TGTGCCAGCAGGAGTAGGGACCGCACAGATACGCAGTATTTT. Its translation: CASRSRDRTDTQYF.

The V gene is TRBV6-5, the J gene TRBJ1-5; D is perhaps TRBD1 (5 bases). The CDR3 covers 14 residues. V lost 5 bases, J lost 4 bases, and 12 bases lay in between. Germline assignment: CDR1 MNHEY and CDR2 SVGAGI. CDR3 loop: CASSRGPVNQPQHF. DNA of the CDR3: TGTGCCAGCAGTCGGGGACCGGTAAATCAGCCCCAGCATTTT.

The chain is built from TRBV6-5 and TRBJ1-3; D is unclear. The V end lost 6 bases, the J end lost 0 bases, and 3 bases lay between the germline ends. Per germline, CDR1 MNHEY and CDR2 SVGAGI. CDR3 length equals 12 residues. CDR3 DNA sequence: TGTGCCAGCAGGAACTCTGGAAACACCATATATTTT. Its translation: CASRNSGNTIYF.

V and J are TRBV6-5 and TRBJ1-1, with D possibly matching TRBD1 (6 bases). This CDR3 is 14 amino acids long. From germline, CDR1 is MNHEY and CDR2 SVGAGI. Trimming left V 2 bases short and J 3 bases short, with 10 bases between. The CDR3 loop reads CASSYNRVDTEAFF. In nucleotides, the CDR3 is TGTGCCAGCAGTTACAACAGGGTGGACACTGAAGCTTTCTTT.

The chain has TRBV5-4 and TRBJ2-1; 10 bases fit TRBD2. The germline gives CDR1 SGHNT, CDR2 YYREEE (reference sequence). The CDR3 covers 16 residues. V dropped 4 bases and J dropped 7; count of bases not matched to a gene: 11. CDR3 sequence (DNA): TGTGCCAGCAGCCCCTTTTTTAGCGGGGGGTGGAATGAGCAGTTCTTC. It yields the protein CASSPFFSGGWNEQFF.

The chain carries TRBV29-1 and TRBJ1-1; the D gene is possibly TRBD1 (6 bases). Trimming left V 5 bases short and J 6 bases short, with 16 bases between. This CDR3 is 13 amino acids long. The V gene's germline CDR1 is SQVTM and CDR2 ANQGSEA. The CDR3 region is CSVSRTGSAEAFF. The CDR3 nucleotides are TGCAGCGTTTCCCGAACAGGGAGCGCTGAAGCTTTCTTT.

The chain uses TRBV18 and TRBJ2-1; D not resolved. The V end was cut by 2 bases, the J end by 4 bases, with 6 bases between. This CDR3 is built from 13 residues. Germline V gene sequence: CDR1 KGHSH, CDR2 LQKENI. The CDR3 here is CASSPGEYNEQFF. For the CDR3, the DNA is TGTGCCAGCTCACCAGGGGAATACAATGAGCAGTTCTTC.

The chain employs TRBV6-1 and TRBJ2-3, with 11 nucleotides matching TRBD2. The germline CDR1 and CDR2 sequences are MNHNS and SASEGT. This CDR3 has 15 residues. Trimming at V came to 4 bases and at J to 2 bases, leaving 2 bases not matched to a gene. The CDR3 protein is CASSVAGGFTDTQYF. The CDR3, as DNA: TGTGCCAGCAGTGTAGCGGGAGGGTTCACAGATACGCAGTATTTT.

The rearrangement links TRBV4-2 to TRBJ1-5, with a possible D match to TRBD1 (6 bases). Germline loops: CDR1 LGHNA, CDR2 YNFKEQ. This CDR3 region has 15 residues. V was clipped by 0 bases and J by 5 bases, with 11 bases between them. CDR3 protein: CASSQDWAGDQPQHF. The CDR3 DNA reads TGTGCCAGCAGCCAAGATTGGGCAGGGGATCAGCCCCAGCATTTT.

The chain is built from TRBV28 and TRBJ1-5; no firm D call. Germline lookup yields CDR1 MDHEN and CDR2 SYDVKM. The V and J ends lost 2 bases and 1 base respectively, with 3 bases between them. The CDR3 consists of 13 residues. The CDR3 DNA sequence: TGTGCCAGCAGTTTACTCAGCAATCAGCCCCAGCATTTT. Protein: CASSLLSNQPQHF.

The CDR3 loop is CASSTGTSGEKLFF. CDR3 coding DNA: TGTGCCAGCAGTACCGGGACCTCGGGTGAAAAACTGTTTTTT. This rearrangement joins TRBV6-6 to TRBJ1-4; TRBD1 might be the D (5 bases). This CDR3 has 14 residues. With 5 bases removed from V and 7 bases from J, the gap between germline ends came to 14 bases. Germline loops: CDR1 MNHNY, CDR2 SVGAGI (reference sequence).

The V and J genes are TRBV7-2 and TRBJ1-1; a weak D match, TRBD1 (5 bases). The CDR3 runs to 15 residues. Trimming took off 1 base at V and 6 bases at J, with 15 bases between the two ends. Germline V gene lookup returns CDR1 SGHTA and CDR2 FQGNSA. Here the CDR3 reads CASSLERGRVAEAFF. The DNA for the CDR3 is TGTGCCAGCAGCTTAGAGAGGGGCCGCGTGGCTGAAGCTTTCTTT.

J is TRBJ1-5 and V is TRBV28; a possible D gene is TRBD1 (6 bases). The germline CDR1 and CDR2 sequences are MDHEN and SYDVKM. This CDR3 has 16 residues. Trimming took 2 bases from V and 2 from J, leaving 13 bases between them. CDR3 bases: TGTGCCAGCAGTTTACGTGGGGGGGCCCGCAATCAGCCCCAGCATTTT. Protein: CASSLRGGARNQPQHF.

This chain links TRBV5-6 with TRBJ1-5, with D possibly being TRBD1 (6 bases). Trimming took off 5 bases at V and 0 bases at J, with 15 bases between the two ends. The CDR3 length is 16 residues. The V gene's germline CDR1 is SGHDT and CDR2 YYEEEE. The CDR3 spells CASSQKQGRSNQPQHF. In DNA form, the CDR3 reads TGTGCCAGCAGTCAAAAACAGGGACGTAGCAATCAGCCCCAGCATTTT.

The chain carries TRBV10-3 and TRBJ2-3; TRBD2 matches at 12 bases. The CDR3 contains 17 residues. CDR1 is ENHRY and CDR2 is SYGVKD in the germline V gene. J was trimmed by 0 bases and V by 5 bases; bases with no gene match: 6. The CDR3 protein is CAISPGLAGPSTDTQYF. Here the CDR3 DNA reads TGTGCCATCAGTCCGGGACTAGCGGGTCCTAGCACAGATACGCAGTATTTT.

The V call is TRBV9, the J call TRBJ1-2; tentatively, D is TRBD1 (6 bases). The CDR3 totals 15 residues. Germline loops: CDR1 SGDLS, CDR2 YYNGEE. Trimming shortened V by 4 bases and J by 4 bases, and 17 bases separated the two germline ends. DNA of the CDR3: TGTGCCAGCAGCACCGGGACACCGGGGATCTATGGCTACACCTTC. This encodes CASSTGTPGIYGYTF.

The chain is built from TRBV5-1 and TRBJ1-4; a possible D gene is TRBD1 (5 bases). V was pared by 2 bases and J by 3 bases, with 11 bases between. The V gene's germline CDR1 is SGHRS and CDR2 YFSETQ. The CDR3 has 15 residues. CDR3 sequence (DNA): TGCGCCAGCAGCTTTAACGGGGGGGCTAATGAAAAACTGTTTTTT. As protein: CASSFNGGANEKLFF.